This T cell receptor (beta chain) was sequenced during a study of cytomegalovirus exposure and HLA in healthy donors. Broader study findings: The study designated over 150 TCR beta chains cytomegalovirus-associated.

V lost 4 bases to trimming and J lost 7 bases, with 15 bases between them. This CDR3 region has 14 residues. CDR1 SGHRS and CDR2 YFSETQ come from the germline V gene. A word on this clone: Its antigen remains unidentified.

Sequenced by immunoSEQ multiplex PCR; TCRdb stores in-frame clones only, minus some. The sample holds some 130,000 clones, approximately 92% seen once. This clonotype originated in a woman younger than 35 in good health and CMV-seronegative. The chain uses TRBV5-1 and TRBJ1-5; D remains unclear. The material sequenced was PBMCs. CDR3 in DNA: TGCGCCAGCAGCACGGAAACCGGAGGGCAGCCCCAGCATTTT. It specifies CASSTETGGQPQHF.